Presented here are 27 T cell receptor beta chains from one specimen sequenced in a study of blood T cell repertoires in COVID-19. The table came from immunoSEQ multiplex PCR; TCRdb's copy has only in-frame clones and leaves some out. The data hold about 200,000 clones, with 80% to 90% observed a single time. Sequenced: peripheral blood. The receptors originated from a man aged 80 or over with acute or convalescent COVID-19.

J is TRBJ2-1 and V is TRBV2; 8 positions agree with TRBD1. The CDR3 has 14 residues. The J segment lost 7 bases and the V segment lost 4 bases, leaving 6 bases of the junction unmatched. Germline CDR1 is SNHLY and CDR2 is FYNNEI. DNA of the CDR3: TGTGCCAGCAGTGTACAGGGGGATGGTAATGAGCAGTTCTTC. Its translation: CASSVQGDGNEQFF.

V and J are TRBV29-1 and TRBJ1-2; 11 nucleotides line up with TRBD1. There are 14 residues in the CDR3. V lost 4 bases to trimming and J lost 4 bases; unmatched junction nucleotides: 5. In germline, CDR1 is SQVTM, CDR2 ANQGSEA. In DNA, the CDR3 is TGCAGCGTTGGGGGGACAGGGGGAGGCTATGGCTACACCTTC. Its translation: CSVGGTGGGYGYTF.

This clone has only one observation. The gene calls are TRBV5-4 and TRBJ2-1; 10 nucleotides align to TRBD2. Germline CDR1 is SGHNT and CDR2 is YYREEE (reference sequence). This CDR3 region has 15 residues. V was clipped by 9 bases and J by 1 base; unmatched bases: 7. CDR3 sequence: CATVQGLASYNEQFF. CDR3 in DNA: TGTGCCACCGTGCAGGGACTAGCGTCCTACAATGAGCAGTTCTTC.

This clone was observed a few times. The chain has TRBV3-1 (or the pseudogene TRBV3-2) and TRBJ2-7, with 13 bases matching TRBD2. Germline V gene data show CDR1 as LGHDT and CDR2 as YNNKEL (reference sequence). V lost 3 bases and J lost 6; bases outside the gene matches: 2. This CDR3 is built from 14 residues. CDR3 amino acids: CASSHTSGRGEQYF. CDR3 coding DNA: TGTGCCAGCAGCCATACTAGCGGGAGGGGCGAGCAGTACTTC.

This chain joins TRBV6-2 or TRBV6-3 and TRBJ1-2, with D maybe TRBD1 (6 bases). Looked up from germline, CDR1 is MNHEY and CDR2 is SVGEGT. Trimming shortened V by 5 bases and J by 5 bases, and 15 bases separated the two germline ends. The CDR3 covers 14 residues. The chain's CDR3 is CASSQAGAGYGYTF. The CDR3 DNA sequence: TGTGCCAGCAGTCAGGCAGGGGCTGGATATGGCTACACCTTC.

J is TRBJ1-1 and V is TRBV7-2, with 7 bases identical to TRBD1. CDR3 length: 15 residues. In germline, CDR1 is SGHTA, CDR2 FQGNSA. J lost 4 bases, V lost 3 bases, and 8 bases had no gene match. CDR3 in DNA: TGTGCCAGCAGCTTTAACCCAGGGGGTGTCACTGAAGCTTTCTTT. It is translated as CASSFNPGGVTEAFF.

The chain uses TRBV3-1 (or the pseudogene TRBV3-2) and TRBJ2-2, with 7 bases fitting TRBD1. The trim removed 6 bases at V and 4 bases at J, leaving 11 bases unmatched. CDR3 length: 16 residues. The V gene's germline CDR1 is LGHDT and CDR2 YNNKEL (reference sequence). For the CDR3, the DNA is TGTGCCAGCAGACCACAGGGGACGTCGGGCACCGGGGAGCTGTTTTTT. Translation: CASRPQGTSGTGELFF.

The genes are TRBV9 and TRBJ2-5; 15 bases agree with TRBD2. Trimming at V came to 4 bases and at J to 5 bases, leaving 6 bases not matched to a gene. CDR3 length equals 16 residues. Germline V lookup: CDR1 SGDLS, CDR2 YYNGEE. CDR3 loop: CASSSGLAGGFETQYF. CDR3 nucleotides: TGTGCCAGCAGCTCCGGACTAGCGGGAGGGTTTGAGACCCAGTACTTC.

This rearrangement joins TRBV7-8 to TRBJ2-5, with 11 positions matching TRBD2. The junction had 6 bases not matched to a gene; V was cut back by 7 bases and J by 5 bases. The length of the CDR3 is 14 residues. Germline assignment: CDR1 SGHVS and CDR2 FQNEAQ. In DNA, the CDR3 is TGTGCCAGCACCATAGCGGGAGGGTTTGAGACCCAGTACTTC. Protein sequence: CASTIAGGFETQYF.

The chain couples TRBV5-4 to TRBJ1-6; no clear D. The CDR3 consists of 13 residues. Trimming stripped 4 bases from V and 10 bases from J, with 12 bases between. Per the germline V gene, CDR1 is SGHNT and CDR2 is YYREEE (reference sequence). CDR3 protein: CASSPAPGSPLHF. DNA of the CDR3: TGTGCCAGCAGCCCTGCTCCGGGGTCACCCCTCCACTTT.

J is TRBJ1-1 and V is TRBV18; no clear D gene. Germline V lookup: CDR1 KGHSH, CDR2 LQKENI. The CDR3 is 14 amino acids. Trimming removed 5 bases at V and 1 base at J, with 11 bases between. Written as DNA, the CDR3 is TGTGCCAGCTCATCCGACATGACGAACACTGAAGCTTTCTTT. This encodes CASSSDMTNTEAFF.

This clone was observed once. V is TRBV14 and J is TRBJ2-3; 9 bases agree with TRBD2. Germline-derived CDR1 and CDR2 are SGHDN and FVKESK. The junction had 5 bases not matched to a gene; V was cut back by 1 base and J by 6 bases. This CDR3 spans 15 amino acids. CDR3 nucleotides: TGTGCCAGCAGCCAAGCTGGACTAGCGAGGGATACGCAGTATTTT. Protein product: CASSQAGLARDTQYF.

The chain links TRBV27 to TRBJ1-1; 12 bases are shared with TRBD1. The V gene end was trimmed by 6 bases and the J gene end by 4 bases; junction bases not matched to a gene: 3. CDR1 MNHEY and CDR2 SMNVEV come from the germline V gene (reference sequence). The CDR3 is made up of 14 amino acids. The CDR3 spells CASRGQGASTEAFF. The CDR3, as DNA: TGTGCCAGCAGGGGACAGGGGGCGAGCACTGAAGCTTTCTTT.

The rearrangement joins TRBV30 to TRBJ2-3; 9 nucleotides agree with TRBD1. The V gene's germline CDR1 is GTSNPN and CDR2 SVGIG (reference sequence). J was trimmed by 4 bases and V by 2 bases; bases with no gene match: 10. CDR3 size: 16 residues. DNA for the CDR3: TGTGCCTGGAGTTCTTACCGGACAGGGGATCCAGATACGCAGTATTTT. The encoded protein is CAWSSYRTGDPDTQYF.

The V gene is TRBV21-1, the J gene TRBJ2-7; TRBD1, the D gene given by the table, was not confirmed from the DNA. TRBV21-1 is recorded as a pseudogene. The CDR3 sequence is 21 residues long. The CDR3 sequence is CASSKAVGVRQGIRESYEQYF. CDR3 sequence (DNA): TGTGCCAGCAGCAAAGCGGTTGGAGTGAGACAGGGGATTCGGGAGTCCTACGAGCAGTACTTC.

This chain joins TRBV7-8 and TRBJ1-6, with D unresolved. The germline V gene has CDR1 SGHVS and CDR2 FQNEAQ. CDR3 length equals 14 residues. The V and J ends lost 3 bases and 7 bases respectively, with 10 bases between them. CDR3 sequence: CASSLQVSNSPLHF. Here the CDR3 DNA reads TGTGCCAGCAGCTTGCAGGTTTCGAATTCACCCCTCCACTTT.

The chain joins TRBV19 to TRBJ2-2; 9 bases map to TRBD1. Trimming at V came to 4 bases and at J to 5 bases, leaving 8 bases not matched to a gene. Germline V gene data show CDR1 as LNHDA and CDR2 as SQIVND (reference sequence). The CDR3 loop spans 16 amino acids. CDR3 nucleotides: TGTGCCAGTAGTACCAGTACAGGGGGCTGGACCGGGGAGCTGTTTTTT. Amino acid sequence: CASSTSTGGWTGELFF.

The gene calls are TRBV2 and TRBJ1-6; a possible D gene is TRBD1 (5 bases). Trimming removed 6 bases from V and 7 bases from J, with 16 bases in between. Germline lookup yields CDR1 SNHLY and CDR2 FYNNEI. This CDR3 has 15 residues. DNA of the CDR3: TGTGCCAGCAGCAATACGGGGGTTTCAAATTCACCCCTCCACTTT. It codes for CASSNTGVSNSPLHF.

The sample holds a few counts of this clone. The genes are TRBV5-1 and TRBJ2-3; unclear D gene. V lost 0 bases and J lost 4, with 9 bases in between. The length of the CDR3 is 14 residues. CDR1 and CDR2 (germline): SGHRS, YFSETQ. The chain's CDR3 is CASSLGLASDTQYF. The DNA for the CDR3 is TGCGCCAGCAGCTTGGGTTTGGCTTCAGATACGCAGTATTTT.

The chain carries TRBV28 and TRBJ1-3; D call uncertain. V lost 2 bases to trimming and J lost 0 bases, with 8 bases between them. There are 15 residues in the CDR3. CDR1 and CDR2 from the germline V gene are MDHEN and SYDVKM. DNA of the CDR3: TGTGCCAGCAGTTTAGCAGGAAGCTCTGGAAACACCATATATTTT. Encoded protein: CASSLAGSSGNTIYF.

The chain uses TRBV15 and TRBJ2-7; TRBD1 matches at 10 bases. Germline assignment: CDR1 LNHNV and CDR2 YYDKDF (reference sequence). Losses at the gene ends were 5 bases for V and 5 bases for J; bases not matched to a gene: 3. CDR3 size: 13 residues. The CDR3 DNA is TGTGCCACCAGCCGGGACAGGGGTGACGAGCAGTACTTC. Encoded protein: CATSRDRGDEQYF.

The chain combines TRBV4-1 with TRBJ2-2, with a weak D call TRBD1 (6 bases). With 0 bases removed from V and 4 bases from J, the gap between germline ends came to 9 bases. The CDR3 is 15 amino acids. Germline CDR1 and CDR2: MGHRA and YSYEKL. The CDR3 here is CASSQDWGRTGELFF. CDR3 bases: TGCGCCAGCAGCCAAGATTGGGGGCGCACCGGGGAGCTGTTTTTT.

The V and J genes are TRBV2 and TRBJ1-5; D is perhaps TRBD1 (6 bases). V was clipped by 4 bases and J by 0 bases, with 10 bases between them. The CDR3 sequence is 15 residues long. Looked up from germline, CDR1 is SNHLY and CDR2 is FYNNEI. The CDR3: CASSGSRGSNQPQHF. The CDR3, as DNA: TGTGCCAGCAGTGGTTCCAGGGGTAGCAATCAGCCCCAGCATTTT.

V and J are TRBV7-2 and TRBJ1-2, with 8 bases lining up with TRBD1. Germline V gene data show CDR1 as SGHTA and CDR2 as FQGNSA. This CDR3 is built from 13 residues. V was clipped by 8 bases and J by 7 bases; unmatched bases: 9. The CDR3 DNA sequence: TGTGCCAGCGAGCCGGGACAGGTTGGTGGCTACACCTTC. Its translation: CASEPGQVGGYTF.

The chain uses TRBV21-1 and TRBJ2-1; the table's D gene call, TRBD1, was not cross checked with the DNA. TRBV21-1 is given as a pseudogene. CDR3 length: 16 amino acids. The CDR3 sequence: CASSKGGRGPYNEQFF. In DNA, the CDR3 is TGTGCCAGCAGCAAAGGGGGCAGGGGACCCTACAATGAGCAGTTCTTC.

V usage is TRBV7-2 and J usage is TRBJ1-2; 7 bases fit TRBD1. V lost 6 bases, J lost 7 bases, and 8 bases stayed unmatched. The V gene's germline CDR1 is SGHTA and CDR2 FQGNSA. This CDR3 comprises 13 residues. The CDR3 loop is CASRYTGDPGYTF. DNA for the CDR3: TGTGCCAGCAGATATACAGGGGATCCTGGCTACACCTTC. The variable domain in full, with the rest retrieved from reference TRBV7-2 and TRBJ1-2, is GAGVSQSPSNKVTEKGKDVELRCDPISGHTALYWYRQSLGQGLEFLIYFQGNSAPDKSGLPSDRFSAERTGGSVSTLTIQRTQQEDSAVYLCASRYTGDPGYTFGSGTRLTVV.

V gene TRBV27 combines with J gene TRBJ1-5, with 9 nucleotides matching TRBD1. The V and J ends lost 5 bases and 5 bases, in that order; junction bases with no gene match: 13. This CDR3 spans 17 amino acids. Germline values: CDR1 MNHEY, CDR2 SMNVEV (reference sequence). CDR3 protein: CASSPHSDRGGYQPQHF. The DNA for the CDR3 is TGTGCCAGCAGTCCCCACTCGGACAGGGGAGGCTATCAGCCCCAGCATTTT.